The present entry profiles one T cell receptor beta chain with its context. The data are from a study of technical replicates of blood from a few donors. Repertoires were generated with immunoSEQ multiplex PCR, while TCRdb's copy carries only in-frame clones and drops some. The sample includes over 70,000 clones, about 97% seen only once; the top ten take about 0.2%. The clonotype originates from a human donor in good health. The sequencing sample was made of T cells isolated from PBMCs.

The CDR3 here is CASSQARGLALQETQYF. CDR3 bases: TGCGCCAGCAGCCAAGCTAGAGGACTAGCCCTACAAGAGACCCAGTACTTC. This rearrangement joins TRBV4-1 to TRBJ2-5, with 8 bases that match TRBD2. The germline CDR1 and CDR2 sequences are MGHRA and YSYEKL. V shed 1 base and J 2 bases; nucleotides not matched to a gene: 9. The CDR3 spans 17 residues.